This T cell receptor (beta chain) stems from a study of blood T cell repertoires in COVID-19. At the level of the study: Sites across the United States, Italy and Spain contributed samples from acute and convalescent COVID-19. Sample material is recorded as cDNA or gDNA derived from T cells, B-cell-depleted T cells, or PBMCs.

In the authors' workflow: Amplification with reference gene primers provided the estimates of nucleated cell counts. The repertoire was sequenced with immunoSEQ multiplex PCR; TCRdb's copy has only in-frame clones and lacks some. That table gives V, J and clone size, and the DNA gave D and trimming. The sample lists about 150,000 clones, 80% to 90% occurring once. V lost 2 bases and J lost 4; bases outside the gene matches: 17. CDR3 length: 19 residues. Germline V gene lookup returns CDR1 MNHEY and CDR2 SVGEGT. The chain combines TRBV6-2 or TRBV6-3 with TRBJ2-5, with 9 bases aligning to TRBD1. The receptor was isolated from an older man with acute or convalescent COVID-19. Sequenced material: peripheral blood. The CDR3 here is CASSYPLTGTGYGTETQYF. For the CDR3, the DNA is TGTGCCAGCAGTTACCCTTTGACCGGGACAGGGTATGGCACAGAGACCCAGTACTTC.